These 5 T cell receptor beta chains were all obtained from the same sample, sequenced in a study of early T cells in non-severe SARS-CoV-2 infection. TCRdb reprocessed the 5' RACE reads with MiXCR, giving one entry per CDR3 protein. This sample carries 80,000 or so distinct CDR3 sequences, around an eighth of them seen once, and the ten largest clones take around 3%. Sequencing was done on a sample of whole blood. All receptors derive from an adult who was a healthcare worker with PCR-confirmed SARS-CoV-2 infection or an uninfected control (not recorded which).

This clonotype was observed a handful of times. This sequence joins TRBV29-1 and TRBJ2-2; weak D call: TRBD1 (6 bases). Germline V gene data show CDR1 as SQVTM and CDR2 as ANQGSEA. The CDR3 runs 14 residues. Trimming removed 6 bases at V and 3 bases at J, with 14 bases between. CDR3 DNA sequence: TGCAGCGTCCTACAGGGTGTCTACACCGGGGAGCTGTTTTTT. Translation: CSVLQGVYTGELFF.

This clonotype was observed a few times. The CDR3: CSVRTGGAFF. As DNA, the CDR3 is TGCAGCGTTCGGACAGGGGGGGCTTTCTTT. V is TRBV29-1 and J is TRBJ1-1; 10 nucleotides align to TRBD1. The germline V gene encodes CDR1 SQVTM and CDR2 ANQGSEA. V shed 5 bases, J shed 11 bases, and the junction held 2 bases outside the gene matches. This CDR3 has 10 amino acids. Filled out from reference TRBV29-1 and TRBJ1-1, the complete variable domain reads SAVISQKPSRDICQRGTSLTIQCQVDSQVTMMFWYRQQPGQSLTLIATANQGSEATYESGFVIDKFPISRPNLTFSTLTVSNMSPEDSSIYLCSVRTGGAFFGQGTRLTVV.

This clonotype was counted many times. The chain recombines TRBV11-2 with TRBJ2-5; 11 bases fit TRBD2. Germline V lookup: CDR1 SGHAT, CDR2 FQNNGV. The CDR3 sequence is 16 residues long. The J segment lost 1 base and the V segment lost 5 bases, leaving 6 bases of the junction unmatched. CDR3 region: CASSQGSGGVQETQYF. CDR3 sequence (DNA): TGTGCCAGCAGCCAGGGTAGCGGGGGGGTCCAAGAGACCCAGTACTTC. The whole variable domain, filled in from reference TRBV11-2 and TRBJ2-5, reads EAGVAQSPRYKIIEKRQSVAFWCNPISGHATLYWYQQILGQGPKLLIQFQNNGVVDDSQLPKDRFSAERLKGVDSTLKIQPAKLEDSAVYLCASSQGSGGVQETQYFGPGTRLLVL.

In its sample, this clonotype was seen many times. The CDR3 coding sequence is TGTGCCAGCAGCCGCAGCGCAGGAAGCACAGATACGCAGTATTTT. Amino acid sequence: CASSRSAGSTDTQYF. This sequence joins TRBV3-1 and TRBJ2-3; D not resolved. Trimming pared 4 bases from V and 0 bases from J, leaving 11 bases between. Germline-derived CDR1 and CDR2 are LGHDT and YNNKEL (reference sequence). The CDR3 is 15 amino acids.

This clonotype was counted many times. V gene TRBV19 combines with J gene TRBJ1-1; 7 positions agree with TRBD1. The CDR3 loop spans 14 amino acids. Germline V lookup: CDR1 LNHDA, CDR2 SQIVND (reference sequence). V lost 3 bases to trimming and J lost 1 base; unmatched junction nucleotides: 2. CDR3 nucleotide sequence: TGTGCCAGTAGTATGGGACAGCCGAACACTGAAGCTTTCTTT. It is translated as CASSMGQPNTEAFF.